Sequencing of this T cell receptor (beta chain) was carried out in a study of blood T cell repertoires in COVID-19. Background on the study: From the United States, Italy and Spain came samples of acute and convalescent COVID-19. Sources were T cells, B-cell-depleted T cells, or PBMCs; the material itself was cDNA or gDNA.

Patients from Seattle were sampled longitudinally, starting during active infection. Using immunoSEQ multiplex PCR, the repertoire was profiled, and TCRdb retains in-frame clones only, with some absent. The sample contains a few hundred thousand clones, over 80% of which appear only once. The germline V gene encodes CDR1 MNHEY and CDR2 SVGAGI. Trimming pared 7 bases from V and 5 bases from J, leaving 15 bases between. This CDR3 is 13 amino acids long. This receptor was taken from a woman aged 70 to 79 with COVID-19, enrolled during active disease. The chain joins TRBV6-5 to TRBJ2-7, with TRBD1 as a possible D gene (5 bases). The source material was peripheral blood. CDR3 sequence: CASTLQATHEQYF. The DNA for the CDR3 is TGTGCCAGCACTCTACAGGCCACCCACGAGCAGTACTTC.